This T cell receptor (beta chain) stems from a study of blood T cell repertoires in COVID-19. Looking at the study overall: In each case, the material was cDNA or gDNA derived from T cells, B-cell-depleted T cells, or PBMCs.

Profiling relied on immunoSEQ multiplex PCR, and the TCRdb table lists in-frame clones only, not all of them. The sample consists of roughly 150,000 clones, 80% to 90% of them appearing once. This clone has only one observation. This CDR3 spans 10 amino acids. Germline assignment: CDR1 MNHNY and CDR2 SVGAGI (reference sequence). The V end lost 11 bases, the J end lost 11 bases, and 15 bases lay between the germline ends. The clonotype comes from a woman aged 45-59 years with acute or convalescent COVID-19. This rearrangement joins TRBV6-6 to TRBJ1-1, with D possibly matching TRBD1 (5 bases). Material for sequencing was peripheral blood. The CDR3 loop reads CAGGRGRAFF. The CDR3 region has the DNA TGTGCCGGAGGGAGGGGTCGGGCTTTCTTT.